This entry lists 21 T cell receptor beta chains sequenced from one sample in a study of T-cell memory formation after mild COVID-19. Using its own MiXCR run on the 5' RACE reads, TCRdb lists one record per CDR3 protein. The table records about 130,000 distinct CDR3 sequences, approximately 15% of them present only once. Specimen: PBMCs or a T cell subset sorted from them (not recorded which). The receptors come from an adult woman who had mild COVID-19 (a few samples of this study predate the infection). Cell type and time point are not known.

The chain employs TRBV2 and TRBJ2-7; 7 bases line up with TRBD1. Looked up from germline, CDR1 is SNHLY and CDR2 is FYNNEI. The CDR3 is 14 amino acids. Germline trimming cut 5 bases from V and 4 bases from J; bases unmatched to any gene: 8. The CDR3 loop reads CASSRYRGIYEQYF. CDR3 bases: TGTGCCAGCAGTCGTTACAGGGGAATATACGAGCAGTACTTC.

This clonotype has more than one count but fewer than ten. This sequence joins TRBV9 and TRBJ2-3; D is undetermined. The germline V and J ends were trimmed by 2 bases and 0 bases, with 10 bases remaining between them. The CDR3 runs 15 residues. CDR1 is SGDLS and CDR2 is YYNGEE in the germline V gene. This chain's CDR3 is CASSVNEVSTDTQYF. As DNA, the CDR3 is TGTGCCAGCAGCGTTAATGAGGTTAGCACAGATACGCAGTATTTT.

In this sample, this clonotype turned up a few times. The CDR3 coding sequence is TGTGCCAGCAGGGGGGGACAGGGGAATCAGCCCCAGCATTTT. Its translation: CASRGGQGNQPQHF. This chain links TRBV12-3 or TRBV12-4 with TRBJ1-5; TRBD1 matches at 10 bases. V gave up 6 bases and J gave up 4 bases; unmatched junction bases: 3. The length of the CDR3 is 14 residues.

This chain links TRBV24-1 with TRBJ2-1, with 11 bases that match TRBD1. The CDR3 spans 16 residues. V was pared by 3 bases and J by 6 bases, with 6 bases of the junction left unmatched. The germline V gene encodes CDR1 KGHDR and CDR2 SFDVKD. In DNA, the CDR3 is TGTGCCACCAGTGATCGGACAGGGGGCGTTTTCAATGAGCAGTTCTTC. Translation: CATSDRTGGVFNEQFF.

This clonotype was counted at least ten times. The CDR3: CASSPYRDRGRDTQYF. The CDR3 nucleotides are TGTGCCAGCAGTCCATACCGGGACAGGGGCCGCGATACGCAGTATTTT. The rearrangement links TRBV6-2 or TRBV6-3 to TRBJ2-3, with 10 bases aligning to TRBD1. CDR3 length equals 16 residues. The germline gives CDR1 MNHEY, CDR2 SVGEGT. The V gene end was trimmed by 5 bases and the J gene end by 6 bases; junction bases not matched to a gene: 11.

Here the CDR3 reads CASSFGPGTSGVKETQYF. DNA of the CDR3: TGTGCCAGCAGTTTTGGACCAGGGACTAGCGGGGTCAAAGAGACCCAGTACTTC. This chain connects TRBV12-3 or TRBV12-4 to TRBJ2-5, with TRBD2 matching over 13 bases. V was clipped by 3 bases and J by 3 bases; unmatched bases: 10. The CDR3 extends over 18 amino acids.

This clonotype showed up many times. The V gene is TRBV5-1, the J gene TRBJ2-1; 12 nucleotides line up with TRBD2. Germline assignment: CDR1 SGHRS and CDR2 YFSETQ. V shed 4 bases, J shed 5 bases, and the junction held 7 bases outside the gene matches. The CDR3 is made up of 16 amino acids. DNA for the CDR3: TGCGCCAGCAGCGCCCTAGCGGGGGGGTATGACAATGAGCAGTTCTTC. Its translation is CASSALAGGYDNEQFF.

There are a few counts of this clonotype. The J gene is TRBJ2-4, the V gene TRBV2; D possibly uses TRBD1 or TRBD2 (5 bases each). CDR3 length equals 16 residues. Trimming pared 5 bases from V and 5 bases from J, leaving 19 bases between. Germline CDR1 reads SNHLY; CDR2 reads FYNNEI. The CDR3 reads CASSYQGGGKENIQYF. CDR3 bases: TGTGCCAGCAGTTACCAGGGTGGGGGAAAAGAAAACATTCAGTACTTC.

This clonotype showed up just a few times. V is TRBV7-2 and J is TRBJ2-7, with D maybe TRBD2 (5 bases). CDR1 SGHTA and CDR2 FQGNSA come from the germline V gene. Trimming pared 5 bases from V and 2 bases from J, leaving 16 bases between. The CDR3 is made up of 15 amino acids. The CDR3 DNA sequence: TGTGCCAGCAGCCCCCAAGCGGAAACAGCCTACGAGCAGTACTTC. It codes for CASSPQAETAYEQYF.

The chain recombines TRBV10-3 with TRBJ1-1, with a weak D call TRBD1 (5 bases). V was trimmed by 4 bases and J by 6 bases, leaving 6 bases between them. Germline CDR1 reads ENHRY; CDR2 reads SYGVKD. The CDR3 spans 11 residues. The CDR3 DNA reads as TGTGCCATCAGTGCAGGGCCTGAAGCTTTCTTT. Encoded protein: CAISAGPEAFF.

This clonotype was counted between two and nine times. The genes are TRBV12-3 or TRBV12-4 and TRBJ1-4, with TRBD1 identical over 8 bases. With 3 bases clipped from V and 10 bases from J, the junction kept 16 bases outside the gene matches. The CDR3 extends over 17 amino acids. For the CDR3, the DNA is TGTGCCAGCAGTTTCGGTTCTTCGGCAGGGGGCGGGAGAAAACTGTTTTTT. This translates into CASSFGSSAGGGRKLFF.

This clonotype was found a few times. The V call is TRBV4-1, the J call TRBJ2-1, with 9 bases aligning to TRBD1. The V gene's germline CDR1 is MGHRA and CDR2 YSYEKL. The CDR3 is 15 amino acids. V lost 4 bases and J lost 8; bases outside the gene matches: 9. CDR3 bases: TGCGCCAGCAGCCTCCGGGACAGGGACCTTGATGAGCAGTTCTTC. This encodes CASSLRDRDLDEQFF.

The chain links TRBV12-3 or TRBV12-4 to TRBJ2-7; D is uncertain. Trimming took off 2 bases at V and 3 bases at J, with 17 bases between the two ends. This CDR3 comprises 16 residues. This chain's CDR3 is CASSLSPDWSDYEQYF. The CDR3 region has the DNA TGTGCCAGCAGTTTAAGCCCCGACTGGTCGGACTACGAGCAGTACTTC.

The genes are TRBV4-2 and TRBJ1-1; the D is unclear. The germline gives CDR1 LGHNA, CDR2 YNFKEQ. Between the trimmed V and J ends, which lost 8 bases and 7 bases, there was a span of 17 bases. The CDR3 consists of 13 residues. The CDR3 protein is CASRNSLVGEAFF. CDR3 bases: TGTGCCAGCCGAAACTCCCTTGTTGGTGAAGCTTTCTTT.

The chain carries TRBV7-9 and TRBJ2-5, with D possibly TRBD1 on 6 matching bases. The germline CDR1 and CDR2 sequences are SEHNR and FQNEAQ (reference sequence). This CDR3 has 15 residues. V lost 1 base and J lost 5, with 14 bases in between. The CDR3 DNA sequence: TGTGCCAGCAGCTTAGATCCCCAGGGGAAGGAGACCCAGTACTTC. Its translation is CASSLDPQGKETQYF.

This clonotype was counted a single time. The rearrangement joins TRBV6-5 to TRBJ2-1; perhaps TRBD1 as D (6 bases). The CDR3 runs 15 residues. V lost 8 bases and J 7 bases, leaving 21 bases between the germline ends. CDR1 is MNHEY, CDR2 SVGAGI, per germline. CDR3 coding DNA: TGTGCCAGCGAGGGAAGGGGGATATACGGTAATGAGCAGTTCTTC. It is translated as CASEGRGIYGNEQFF.

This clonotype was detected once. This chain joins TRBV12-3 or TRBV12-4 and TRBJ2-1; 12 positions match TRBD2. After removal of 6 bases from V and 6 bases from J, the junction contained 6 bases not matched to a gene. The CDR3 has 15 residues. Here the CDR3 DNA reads TGTGCCAGCAGACACGGGACTAGCGGGCCCAATGAGCAGTTCTTC. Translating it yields CASRHGTSGPNEQFF.

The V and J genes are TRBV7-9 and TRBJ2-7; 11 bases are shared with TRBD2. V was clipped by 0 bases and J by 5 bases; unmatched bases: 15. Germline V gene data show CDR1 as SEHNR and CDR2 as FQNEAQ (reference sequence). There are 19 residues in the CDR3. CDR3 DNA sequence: TGTGCCAGCAGCTTAGCTTCACATGGCGTAGCGGGAGGGCTCAACGAGCAGTACTTC. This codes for CASSLASHGVAGGLNEQYF.

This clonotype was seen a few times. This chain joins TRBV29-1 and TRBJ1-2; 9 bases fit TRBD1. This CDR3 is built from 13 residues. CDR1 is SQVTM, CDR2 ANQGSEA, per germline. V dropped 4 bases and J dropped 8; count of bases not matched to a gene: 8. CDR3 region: CSVGDRGSGGYTF. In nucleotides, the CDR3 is TGCAGCGTTGGCGACAGGGGGTCGGGAGGCTACACCTTC. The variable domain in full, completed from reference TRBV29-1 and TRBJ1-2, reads SAVISQKPSRDICQRGTSLTIQCQVDSQVTMMFWYRQQPGQSLTLIATANQGSEATYESGFVIDKFPISRPNLTFSTLTVSNMSPEDSSIYLCSVGDRGSGGYTFGSGTRLTVV.

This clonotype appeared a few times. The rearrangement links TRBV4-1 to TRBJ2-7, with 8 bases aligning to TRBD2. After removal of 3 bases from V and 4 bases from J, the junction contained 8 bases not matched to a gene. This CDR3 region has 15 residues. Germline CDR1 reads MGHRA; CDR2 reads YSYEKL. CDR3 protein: CASSHKAGGGYEQYF. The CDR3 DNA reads TGCGCCAGCAGCCACAAGGCCGGGGGGGGATACGAGCAGTACTTC.

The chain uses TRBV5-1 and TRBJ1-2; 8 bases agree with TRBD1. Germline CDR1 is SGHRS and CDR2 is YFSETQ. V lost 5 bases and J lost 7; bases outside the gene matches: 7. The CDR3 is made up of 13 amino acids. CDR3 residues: CASRLGQGSGYTF. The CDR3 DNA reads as TGCGCCAGCAGACTCGGACAGGGCTCTGGCTACACCTTC. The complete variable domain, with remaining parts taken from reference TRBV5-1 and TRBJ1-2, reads KAGVTQTPRYLIKTRGQQVTLSCSPISGHRSVSWYQQTPGQGLQFLFEYFSETQRNKGNFPGRFSGRQFSNSRSEMNVSTLELGDSALYLCASRLGQGSGYTFGSGTRLTVV.